The 24 T cell receptor beta chains in this list originate from one sample, sequenced in a study of T cell changes during pregnancy in multiple sclerosis (dated by TCRdb to between 2017 and 2020). The protocol used for the library was the immunoSEQ multiplex PCR assay. TCRdb's version of the immuneACCESS table is confined to in-frame rearrangements and falls short of the full clone set. An unresolved V gene accounts for under half of the shortfall where checked; the remainder is of unknown origin. This sample is represented by tens of thousands of clones; 80% to 95% of them were singletons. 2% to 2.5% of the sample is in the top ten clones. This sample comprised peripheral blood, obtained after pregnancy. These TCRs come from a female donor with multiple sclerosis, enrolled in a pregnancy study.

The rearrangement links TRBV5-7 to TRBJ2-1; maybe TRBD2 (6 bases). TRBV5-7 is an open reading frame, and its role is uncertain. The V end lost 0 bases, the J end lost 0 bases, and 10 bases lay between the germline ends. This CDR3 is built from 16 residues. The CDR3 DNA sequence: TGTGCCAGCAGCTTGGTACGGGGGACCTCCTACAATGAGCAGTTCTTC. As protein: CASSLVRGTSYNEQFF.

The chain is built from TRBV6-1 and TRBJ1-1, with D unclear. This CDR3 is 13 amino acids long. V dropped 5 bases and J dropped 0 bases, with 7 bases sitting between them. Germline assignment: CDR1 MNHNS and CDR2 SASEGT. The CDR3 loop is CASSQEMNTEAFF. Here the CDR3 DNA reads TGTGCCAGCAGTCAGGAAATGAACACTGAAGCTTTCTTT.

Concerning this clone: The same CDR3 arises from other DNA sequences in this sample as well. The chain joins TRBV7-2 to TRBJ2-7; D gene unclear. The CDR3 loop spans 11 amino acids. The germline V gene encodes CDR1 SGHTA and CDR2 FQGNSA. V was clipped by 5 bases and J by 2 bases, with 4 bases between them. The CDR3 nucleotides read TGTGCCAGCAGCCCCGCCTACGAGCAGTACTTC. This codes for CASSPAYEQYF.

This clone was seen only once. V gene TRBV6-6 combines with J gene TRBJ1-1; D is unresolved. Germline V gives CDR1 MNHNY, CDR2 SVGAGI (reference sequence). V dropped 6 bases and J dropped 1 base, with 9 bases sitting between them. This CDR3 has 13 residues. The CDR3 coding sequence is TGTGCCAGCAGCCCCGAGAGGAACACTGAAGCTTTCTTT. This translates into CASSPERNTEAFF.

The V call is TRBV5-1, the J call TRBJ2-5; perhaps TRBD1 as D (6 bases). V lost 4 bases and J lost 7, with 14 bases in between. The V gene's germline CDR1 is SGHRS and CDR2 YFSETQ. The CDR3 runs 13 residues. Written as DNA, the CDR3 is TGCGCCAGCAGCCCGAGGACAGATGGGACCCAGTACTTC. Protein sequence: CASSPRTDGTQYF.

V and J are TRBV29-1 and TRBJ2-3; D gene unclear. Trimming removed 4 bases from V and 0 bases from J, with 5 bases in between. The CDR3 contains 12 residues. Germline values: CDR1 SQVTM, CDR2 ANQGSEA. CDR3 region: CSVVTSTDTQYF. CDR3 DNA: TGCAGCGTTGTAACAAGCACAGATACGCAGTATTTT.

This clone was counted a few times. The chain is built from TRBV9 and TRBJ2-3; 14 nucleotides agree with TRBD2. The CDR3 is 16 amino acids. CDR1 is SGDLS and CDR2 is YYNGEE in the germline V gene. J lost 5 bases, V lost 3 bases, and 5 bases had no gene match. The CDR3 loop reads CASSEGLAGVGDTQYF. The DNA for the CDR3 is TGTGCCAGCAGCGAGGGACTAGCGGGGGTCGGAGATACGCAGTATTTT.

The V gene is TRBV27, the J gene TRBJ1-2; 8 nucleotides agree with TRBD1. Germline CDR1 and CDR2: MNHEY and SMNVEV (reference sequence). Trimming took 0 bases from V and 4 from J; bases not matched to a gene: 7. The CDR3 is 16 amino acids. Here the CDR3 DNA reads TGTGCCAGCAGTTTATCGCAGAGACAGGGGATCTATGGCTACACCTTC. This gives the protein CASSLSQRQGIYGYTF.

The chain is built from TRBV5-1 and TRBJ2-1; 9 nucleotides align to TRBD2. The CDR3 covers 17 residues. Germline loops: CDR1 SGHRS, CDR2 YFSETQ. The V segment lost 2 bases and the J segment 4 bases; nucleotides outside the gene matches: 10. DNA for the CDR3: TGCGCCAGCAGCTTAATTCCCTCTAGCGGGACTTACAATGAGCAGTTCTTC. Protein: CASSLIPSSGTYNEQFF. Filled out from reference TRBV5-1 and TRBJ2-1, the complete variable domain reads KAGVTQTPRYLIKTRGQQVTLSCSPISGHRSVSWYQQTPGQGLQFLFEYFSETQRNKGNFPGRFSGRQFSNSRSEMNVSTLELGDSALYLCASSLIPSSGTYNEQFFGPGTRLTVL.

The V gene is TRBV30, the J gene TRBJ1-1; TRBD1 might be the D (6 bases). V dropped 2 bases and J dropped 5 bases, with 15 bases sitting between them. The germline V gene has CDR1 GTSNPN and CDR2 SVGIG (reference sequence). This CDR3 spans 14 amino acids. The CDR3 here is CAWSTPQGRTEAFF. The CDR3 DNA reads TGTGCCTGGAGTACCCCACAGGGTCGAACTGAAGCTTTCTTT.

The chain recombines TRBV7-6 with TRBJ2-7; D uncertain. Per the germline V gene, CDR1 is SGHVS and CDR2 is FNYEAQ. V lost 3 bases to trimming and J lost 2 bases, with 5 bases between them. The CDR3 contains 12 residues. As DNA, the CDR3 is TGTGCCAGCAGCTTCCCTCCCTACGAGCAGTACTTC. This gives the protein CASSFPPYEQYF.

This rearrangement joins TRBV5-4 to TRBJ2-5; D possibly corresponds to TRBD2 (6 bases). Germline CDR1 and CDR2: SGHNT and YYREEE (reference sequence). V dropped 0 bases and J dropped 2 bases, with 8 bases sitting between them. CDR3 length equals 14 residues. The CDR3 loop is CASSLAGRQETQYF. CDR3 DNA: TGTGCCAGCAGCTTGGCTGGGAGGCAAGAGACCCAGTACTTC.

Note on this clone: Germline is not matched at one junction end, which may reflect a read error. The chain has TRBV7-8 and TRBJ1-1, with 9 nucleotides matching TRBD1. Germline V gene sequence: CDR1 SGHVS, CDR2 FQNEAQ. This CDR3 contains 13 residues. The CDR3 loop is CASSPSGTGLFLF. The CDR3 DNA sequence: TGTGCCAGCAGCCCCTCGGGGACAGGGCTTTTCCTTTTT. The variable domain in full, with the rest retrieved from reference TRBV7-8 and TRBJ1-1, is GAGVSQSPRYKVAKRGQDVALRCDPISGHVSLFWYQQALGQGPEFLTYFQNEAQLDKSGLPSDRFFAERPEGSVSTLKIQRTQQEDSAVYLCASSPSGTGLFLFGQGTRLTVV.

V and J are TRBV5-5 and TRBJ2-4; a weak D match, TRBD2 (6 bases). From germline, CDR1 is SGHKS and CDR2 YYEKEE (reference sequence). The CDR3 is 16 residues long. V was shortened by 0 bases and J by 0 bases, with 10 bases between the two germline ends. The CDR3 sequence is CASSLGFGGAKNIQYF. For the CDR3, the DNA is TGTGCCAGCAGCTTGGGTTTCGGGGGAGCCAAAAACATTCAGTACTTC.

V is TRBV29-1 and J is TRBJ1-2; possible D gene TRBD1, 6 bases. V was shortened by 5 bases and J by 0 bases, with 16 bases between the two germline ends. The CDR3 is 15 amino acids. The germline V gene has CDR1 SQVTM and CDR2 ANQGSEA. The DNA for the CDR3 is TGCAGCGTTAAGGGGGGGTTTGGGTCTAACTATGGCTACACCTTC. Encoded protein: CSVKGGFGSNYGYTF.

Remarks on this clone: This sample also contains other DNA sequences that code for the same CDR3. The CDR3 nucleotides are TGCAGTGCCGACACTTACAATGAGCAGTTCTTC. Residues: CSADTYNEQFF. This chain connects TRBV20-1 to TRBJ2-1; D gene uncertain. Germline lookup yields CDR1 DFQATT and CDR2 SNEGSKA (reference sequence). V was clipped by 6 bases and J by 4 bases, with 7 bases between them. CDR3 length: 11 residues.

The chain couples TRBV19 to TRBJ1-2; TRBD1 is a possible D gene (5 bases). The CDR3 loop spans 13 amino acids. Germline-derived CDR1 and CDR2 are LNHDA and SQIVND (reference sequence). V was shortened by 5 bases and J by 7 bases, with 14 bases between the two germline ends. The CDR3, as DNA: TGTGCCAGTAGTGCCGTGGGGGGAGCTGGCTACACCTTC. This codes for CASSAVGGAGYTF.

V is TRBV10-2 and J is TRBJ1-2, with 7 bases matching TRBD1. Germline V gives CDR1 WSHSY, CDR2 SAAADI. The CDR3 is 15 amino acids. V lost 5 bases to trimming and J lost 8 bases; unmatched junction nucleotides: 14. This chain's CDR3 is CASSLAGQTLGGYTF. In DNA form, the CDR3 reads TGCGCCAGCAGTCTCGCGGGACAGACCCTCGGGGGCTACACCTTC.

The rearrangement links TRBV10-2 to TRBJ2-1, with D unclear. Germline V gives CDR1 WSHSY, CDR2 SAAADI. V lost 6 bases and J 4 bases, leaving 7 bases between the germline ends. The CDR3 runs to 12 residues. CDR3 sequence reads: CASSEPYNEQFF. The CDR3 DNA reads TGCGCCAGCAGCGAGCCGTACAATGAGCAGTTCTTC.

The chain recombines TRBV5-1 with TRBJ2-3; 10 bases agree with TRBD1. Germline CDR1 is SGHRS and CDR2 is YFSETQ. Trimming took 0 bases from V and 2 from J; bases not matched to a gene: 15. The CDR3 sequence is 20 residues long. CDR3 sequence reads: CASSLVRDRGQARLTDTQYF. CDR3 DNA sequence: TGCGCCAGCAGCTTGGTTCGGGACAGGGGTCAGGCAAGGCTCACAGATACGCAGTATTTT. The full variable domain, in which reference TRBV5-1 and TRBJ2-3 provide the parts outside the CDR3, is KAGVTQTPRYLIKTRGQQVTLSCSPISGHRSVSWYQQTPGQGLQFLFEYFSETQRNKGNFPGRFSGRQFSNSRSEMNVSTLELGDSALYLCASSLVRDRGQARLTDTQYFGPGTRLTVL.

The genes are TRBV11-3 and TRBJ2-5, with 9 bases fitting TRBD1. V lost 6 bases, J lost 5 bases, and 7 bases stayed unmatched. This CDR3 comprises 14 residues. Germline CDR1 is SGHNT and CDR2 is YENEEA. The CDR3, as DNA: TGTGCCAGCAGTGACAGGGGGATGGTGGAGACCCAGTACTTC. Translating gives CASSDRGMVETQYF. The variable domain in full, with the rest retrieved from reference TRBV11-3 and TRBJ2-5, is EAGVVQSPRYKIIEKKQPVAFWCNPISGHNTLYWYLQNLGQGPELLIRYENEEAVDDSQLPKDRFSAERLKGVDSTLKIQPAELGDSAVYLCASSDRGMVETQYFGPGTRLLVL.

The gene calls are TRBV7-9 and TRBJ2-7, with D tentatively TRBD1 (6 bases). The CDR3 spans 15 residues. The germline CDR1 and CDR2 sequences are SEHNR and FQNEAQ (reference sequence). Trimming took 5 bases from V and 2 from J, leaving 16 bases between them. The CDR3 DNA sequence: TGTGCCAGCAGCCCAATAGAGGGGGATACCTACGAGCAGTACTTC. Translation gives CASSPIEGDTYEQYF.

This clone was counted once. The V call is TRBV30, the J call TRBJ1-4; TRBD1 might be the D (5 bases). Trimming took 3 bases from V and 2 from J, leaving 10 bases between them. The CDR3 extends over 14 amino acids. CDR1 and CDR2 (germline): GTSNPN, SVGIG (reference sequence). The CDR3 sequence is CAWSGGRTNEKLFF. The CDR3 coding sequence is TGTGCCTGGAGCGGGGGTAGGACTAATGAAAAACTGTTTTTT.

The chain recombines TRBV5-1 with TRBJ2-3; TRBD2 matches 15 bases. The CDR3 is 16 residues long. Trimming at V came to 3 bases and at J to 3 bases, leaving 2 bases not matched to a gene. The V gene's germline CDR1 is SGHRS and CDR2 YFSETQ. CDR3 loop: CASSSGLAGGTDTQYF. CDR3 bases: TGCGCCAGCAGCTCGGGACTAGCGGGAGGAACAGATACGCAGTATTTT.